Listed below are T cell receptor beta chains from one sample, sequenced in a study of shared clonotypes between healthy human individuals. Profiling relied on immunoSEQ multiplex PCR, and the TCRdb table lists in-frame clones only, not all of them. There are fewer than 800,000 clones in the sample; around 90% occur only once, and 20% to 25% lies in the top ten. Material for sequencing was naive CD8+ T cells sorted from blood. The receptors originated from a man aged 25 to 40 in good health. CDR3s include the opening cysteine and the closing phenylalanine or tryptophan. Fields, in order: clone size, D gene, V gene, J gene, CDR3 DNA, CDR3 protein. The D gene is left open where the match is weak. Where a row states a size, it is once, few, many or the class of an expanded clone; other rows omit it.

-,-,TRBV9,TRBJ2-7,TGTGCCAGCAGCGTAGGTTCAGGGACGGCCTACGAGCAGTACTTC,CASSVGSGTAYEQYF
-,TRBD1,TRBV27,TRBJ2-7,TGTGCCAGCAGTCCTGGGGGGAATACGGACAGGGACGACTACGAGCAGTACTTC,CASSPGGNTDRDDYEQYF
-,-,TRBV9,TRBJ1-2,TGTGCCAGCAGCGGACAGAGGAACTATGGCTACACCTTC,CASSGQRNYGYTF
-,TRBD2,TRBV7-8,TRBJ2-1,TGTGCCAGCAGCTATAGCGGGGACCCTTCCTACAATGAGCAGTTCTTC,CASSYSGDPSYNEQFF
once,TRBD1,TRBV4-1,TRBJ2-1,TGCGCCAGCAGCCAGGAGCCCCGTGGGACAGGGAGGAGTGATGAGCAGTTCTTC,CASSQEPRGTGRSDEQFF
-,-,TRBV19,TRBJ1-5,TGTGCCAGTAGTATAAGTGCGAATCAGCCCCAGCATTTT,CASSISANQPQHF
-,TRBD2,TRBV5-1,TRBJ2-1,TGCGCCAGCAGCTTGGAGCGGGAGTACAATGAGCAGTTCTTC,CASSLEREYNEQFF
-,TRBD2,TRBV7-9,TRBJ2-7,TGTGCCAGCAGCCTTACGGGACTAGCGGGAGAATACGAGCAGTACTTC,CASSLTGLAGEYEQYF
once,TRBD1,TRBV7-2,TRBJ1-5,TGTGCCAGCAGCTTAAACCGACAGGGGGTTTACAATAGCAATCAGCCCCAGCATTTT,CASSLNRQGVYNSNQPQHF
-,TRBD2,TRBV9,TRBJ2-1,TGTGCCAGCAGCGTAGGTTCCGGGAGGGCCAAGGGTCCCTTCAATGAGCAGTTCTTC,CASSVGSGRAKGPFNEQFF
-,-,TRBV27,TRBJ1-5,TGTGCCAGCAGCGGTTATAGCAATCAGCCCCAGCATTTT,CASSGYSNQPQHF
-,-,TRBV7-9,TRBJ1-2,TGTGCCAGCAGCTACCGCTCGGATGGCTACACCTTC,CASSYRSDGYTF
-,TRBD1,TRBV18,TRBJ2-7,TGTGCCAGCTCACCCCAGGACAGGACGCTGCACTTC,CASSPQDRTLHF
-,-,TRBV29-1,TRBJ1-3,TGCAGCGTTGAAGGGCGTGGAAACACCATATATTTT,CSVEGRGNTIYF
-,TRBD1,TRBV5-6,TRBJ2-2,TGTGCCAGCAGCTTGGTGAGACAGGGGGGCACCGGGGAGCTGTTTTTT,CASSLVRQGGTGELFF
-,-,TRBV9,TRBJ2-5,TGTGCCAGCAGCGAGCCCAGACAAGAGACCCAGTACTTC,CASSEPRQETQYF
-,-,TRBV19,TRBJ1-2,TGTGCCAGTACCCCTATAGCGGGGACCTTGAACTATGGCTACACCTTC,CASTPIAGTLNYGYTF
-,TRBD1,TRBV11-2,TRBJ2-2,TGTGCCAGCAGCTCCAAGGACAGGGACACCGGGGAGCTGTTTTTT,CASSSKDRDTGELFF
-,TRBD2,TRBV10-3,TRBJ2-7,TGTGCCATCAGTGAGGGACTAGCGGGAGACTCCTACGAGCAGTACTTC,CAISEGLAGDSYEQYF
-,TRBD1,TRBV6-5,TRBJ1-2,TGTGCCAGCAGTTACACAGGGGGTCTAGGCTACACCTTC,CASSYTGGLGYTF
-,-,TRBV30,TRBJ2-7,TGTGCCTGGAGTGAGGGGATGCCGAGTCAGTACTTC,CAWSEGMPSQYF
-,-,TRBV29-1,TRBJ1-1,TGCAGCGTTGAGGAAGGGGTCGACACTGAAGCTTTCTTT,CSVEEGVDTEAFF
-,-,TRBV15,TRBJ2-5,TGTGCCACCAGCGAGAGCATCGGGACCCTTGGGGAGACCCAGTACTTC,CATSESIGTLGETQYF
-,-,TRBV7-9,TRBJ2-1,TGTGCCAGCAGCTGGGCGGACTCCTACAATGAGCAGTTCTTC,CASSWADSYNEQFF
-,-,TRBV9,TRBJ1-1,TGTGCCAGCAGCGTACAGGGAGACACTGAAGCTTTCTTT,CASSVQGDTEAFF
once,TRBD1,TRBV28,TRBJ2-5,TGTGCCAGCAGCTTCCGGGACAGGGAGCTAGAGACCCAGTACTTC,CASSFRDRELETQYF
-,TRBD1,TRBV4-1,TRBJ2-3,TGCGCCAGCAGCCTTAACCCTCAGGGGGCGGATACGCAGTATTTT,CASSLNPQGADTQYF
-,-,TRBV4-3,TRBJ1-3,TGCGCCAGCAGCCAAAGCACGGACCCCTCTGGAAACACCATATATTTT,CASSQSTDPSGNTIYF
-,TRBD2,TRBV7-8,TRBJ2-1,TGTGCCAGCAGCTTACTAGCGGGAGGCTCCAATGAGCAGTTCTTC,CASSLLAGGSNEQFF
once,-,TRBV9,TRBJ2-1,TGTGCCAGCAGCGTAGGGGGCAGACTTTACTACAATGAGCAGTTCTTC,CASSVGGRLYYNEQFF
-,TRBD2,TRBV29-1,TRBJ2-3,TGCAGCGTTGACACAGCTTATGGGGAGACTAGCGGGAGCACGGATACGCAGTATTTT,CSVDTAYGETSGSTDTQYF
-,-,TRBV5-1,TRBJ2-2,TGCGCCAGCAGCTTGGAGGGAGCGTTAACCGGGGAGCTGTTTTTT,CASSLEGALTGELFF
-,TRBD2,TRBV9,TRBJ2-2,TGTGCCAGCAGCGGAGTGGGTGTTGCGGGAGGGCCTCGCACCGGGGAGCTGTTTTTT,CASSGVGVAGGPRTGELFF
-,TRBD2,TRBV28,TRBJ2-1,TGTGCCAGCAGTTTATGGCGACTAGCGGCTAACAATGAGCAGTTCTTC,CASSLWRLAANNEQFF
once,TRBD2,TRBV4-3,TRBJ2-7,TGCGCCAGCAGCCAAGAAGTCGGGACTAGCGGTTCCTACGAGCAGTACTTC,CASSQEVGTSGSYEQYF
-,-,TRBV9,TRBJ2-7,TGTGCCAGCAGCGTAGCGGGAGCCTCCTACGAGCAGTACTTC,CASSVAGASYEQYF
-,-,TRBV11-2,TRBJ2-2,TGTGCCAGCAGCTTCCCCGGGGAGCTGTTTTTT,CASSFPGELFF
-,TRBD1,TRBV19,TRBJ1-1,TGTGCCAGTAGGGGGACAGGGTACGGGACCACTGAAGCTTTCTTT,CASRGTGYGTTEAFF
-,TRBD2,TRBV4-1,TRBJ2-5,TGCGCCAGCAGCCAGGGACTAGCGGGAAACCAAGAGACCCAGTACTTC,CASSQGLAGNQETQYF
-,TRBD2,TRBV18,TRBJ2-4,TGTGCCAGCTGCCTTTCGGCGGGGGAGGACATTCAGTACTTC,CASCLSAGEDIQYF